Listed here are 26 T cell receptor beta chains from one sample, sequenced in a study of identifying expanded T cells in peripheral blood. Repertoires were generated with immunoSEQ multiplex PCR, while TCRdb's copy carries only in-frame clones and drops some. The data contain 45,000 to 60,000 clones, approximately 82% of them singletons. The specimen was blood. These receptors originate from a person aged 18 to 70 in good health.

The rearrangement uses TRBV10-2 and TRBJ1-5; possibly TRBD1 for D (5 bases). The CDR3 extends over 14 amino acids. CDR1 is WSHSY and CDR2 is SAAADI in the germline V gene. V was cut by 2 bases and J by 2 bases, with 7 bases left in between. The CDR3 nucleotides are TGCGCCAGCAGTGAGGGGGCCGGCAATCAGCCCCAGCATTTT. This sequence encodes CASSEGAGNQPQHF.

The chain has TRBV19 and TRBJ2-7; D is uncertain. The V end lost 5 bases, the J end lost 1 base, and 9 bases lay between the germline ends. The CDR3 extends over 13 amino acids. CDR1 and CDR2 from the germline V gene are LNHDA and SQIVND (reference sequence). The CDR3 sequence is CASSPTESYEQYF. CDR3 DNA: TGTGCCAGTAGTCCCACCGAGTCCTACGAGCAGTACTTC.

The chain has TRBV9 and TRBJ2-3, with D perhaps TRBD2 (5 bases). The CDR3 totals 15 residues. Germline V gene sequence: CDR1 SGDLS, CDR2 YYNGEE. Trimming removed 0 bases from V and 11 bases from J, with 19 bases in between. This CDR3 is CASSVEAGGKFLQYF. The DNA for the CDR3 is TGTGCCAGCAGCGTAGAAGCCGGAGGCAAGTTTTTGCAGTATTTT.

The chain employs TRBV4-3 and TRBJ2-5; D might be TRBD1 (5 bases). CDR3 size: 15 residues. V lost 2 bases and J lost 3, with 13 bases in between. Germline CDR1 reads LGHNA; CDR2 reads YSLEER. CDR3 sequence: CASSQSYDSKETQYF. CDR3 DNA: TGCGCCAGCAGCCAAAGCTATGACAGTAAAGAGACCCAGTACTTC.

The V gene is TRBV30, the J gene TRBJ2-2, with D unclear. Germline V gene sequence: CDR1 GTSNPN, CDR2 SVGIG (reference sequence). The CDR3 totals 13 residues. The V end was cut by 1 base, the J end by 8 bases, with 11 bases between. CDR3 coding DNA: TGTGCCTGGAGTGGATCCGCTTGGGGGGAGCTGTTTTTT. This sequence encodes CAWSGSAWGELFF.

The CDR3 region is CASSLERTGGEAFF. The CDR3 bases are TGTGCCAGCAGCTTAGAACGGACAGGGGGCGAAGCTTTCTTT. The chain uses TRBV11-2 and TRBJ1-1; 11 bases align to TRBD1. Germline CDR1 SGHAT, CDR2 FQNNGV. This CDR3 has 14 amino acids. The V gene end was trimmed by 0 bases and the J gene end by 8 bases; junction bases not matched to a gene: 2.

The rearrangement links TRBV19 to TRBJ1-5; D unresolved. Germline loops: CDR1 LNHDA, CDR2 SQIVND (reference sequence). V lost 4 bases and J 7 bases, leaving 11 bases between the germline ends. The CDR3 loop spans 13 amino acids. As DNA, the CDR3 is TGTGCCAGTAGTAGCCAGATTATCCAGCCCCAGCATTTT. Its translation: CASSSQIIQPQHF.

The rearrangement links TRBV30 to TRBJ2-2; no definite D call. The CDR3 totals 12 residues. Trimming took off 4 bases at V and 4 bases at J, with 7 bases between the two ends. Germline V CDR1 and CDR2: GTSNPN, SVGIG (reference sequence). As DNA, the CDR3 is TGTGCCTGGACAGCTAGCACCGGGGAGCTGTTTTTT. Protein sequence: CAWTASTGELFF.

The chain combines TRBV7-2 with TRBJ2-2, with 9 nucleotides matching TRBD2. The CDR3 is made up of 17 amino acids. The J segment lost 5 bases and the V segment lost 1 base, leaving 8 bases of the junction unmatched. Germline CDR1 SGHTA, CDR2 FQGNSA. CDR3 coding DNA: TGTGCCAGCAGCTTAGAGGCAGGACTAGCGAGGACCGGGGAGCTGTTTTTT. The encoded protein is CASSLEAGLARTGELFF.

As DNA, the CDR3 is TGTGCCAGCAGTGAAGACTTTTCTGGGGCCAACGTCCTGACTTTC. Translated, it gives CASSEDFSGANVLTF. The J gene is TRBJ2-6, the V gene TRBV6-1; D uncertain. Germline V gives CDR1 MNHNS, CDR2 SASEGT. This CDR3 contains 15 residues. Trimming took off 1 base at V and 1 base at J, with 5 bases between the two ends.

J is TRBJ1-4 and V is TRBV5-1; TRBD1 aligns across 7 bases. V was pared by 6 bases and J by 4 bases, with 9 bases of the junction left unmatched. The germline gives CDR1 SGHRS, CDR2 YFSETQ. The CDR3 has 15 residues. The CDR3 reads CASTREGTVNEKLFF. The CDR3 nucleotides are TGCGCCAGCACACGGGAGGGGACAGTTAATGAAAAACTGTTTTTT.

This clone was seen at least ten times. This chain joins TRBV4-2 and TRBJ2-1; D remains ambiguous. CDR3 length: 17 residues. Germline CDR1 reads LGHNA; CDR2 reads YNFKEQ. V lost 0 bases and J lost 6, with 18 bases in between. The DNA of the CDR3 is TGTGCCAGCAGCCAAGATCTGGGTCGGGCCGCACTCAATGAGCAGTTCTTC. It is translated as CASSQDLGRAALNEQFF.

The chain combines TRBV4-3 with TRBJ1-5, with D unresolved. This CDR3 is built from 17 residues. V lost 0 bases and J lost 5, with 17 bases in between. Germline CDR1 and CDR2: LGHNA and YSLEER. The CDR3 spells CASSQDVVPIGDQPQHF. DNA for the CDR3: TGCGCCAGCAGCCAAGATGTTGTCCCCATCGGGGATCAGCCCCAGCATTTT.

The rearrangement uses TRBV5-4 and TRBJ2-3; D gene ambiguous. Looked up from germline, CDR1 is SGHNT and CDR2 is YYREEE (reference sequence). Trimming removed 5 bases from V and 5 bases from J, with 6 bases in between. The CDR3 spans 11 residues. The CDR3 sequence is CASRDQDTQYF. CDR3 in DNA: TGTGCCAGCAGGGATCAAGATACGCAGTATTTT. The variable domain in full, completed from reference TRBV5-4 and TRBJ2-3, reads ETGVTQSPTHLIKTRGQQVTLRCSSQSGHNTVSWYQQALGQGPQFIFQYYREEENGRGNFPPRFSGLQFPNYSSELNVNALELDDSALYLCASRDQDTQYFGPGTRLTVL.

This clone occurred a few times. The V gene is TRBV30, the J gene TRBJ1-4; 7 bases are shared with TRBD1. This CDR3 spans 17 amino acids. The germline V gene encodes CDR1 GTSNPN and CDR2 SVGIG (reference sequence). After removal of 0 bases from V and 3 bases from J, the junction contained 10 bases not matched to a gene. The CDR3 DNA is TGTGCCTGGAGTGTCCCTTATGGGACAGCGTCTAATGAAAAACTGTTTTTT. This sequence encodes CAWSVPYGTASNEKLFF. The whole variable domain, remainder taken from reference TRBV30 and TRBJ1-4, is SQTIHQWPATLVQPVGSPLSLECTVEGTSNPNLYWYRQAAGRGLQLLFYSVGIGQISSEVPQNLSASRPQDRQFILSSKKLLLSDSGFYLCAWSVPYGTASNEKLFFGSGTQLSVL.

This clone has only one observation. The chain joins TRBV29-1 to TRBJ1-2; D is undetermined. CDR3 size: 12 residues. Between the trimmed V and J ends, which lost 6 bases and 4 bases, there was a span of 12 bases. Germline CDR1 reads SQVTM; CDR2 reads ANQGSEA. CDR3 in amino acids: CSVVTLTYGYTF. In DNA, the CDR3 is TGCAGCGTCGTAACTTTAACCTATGGCTACACCTTC.

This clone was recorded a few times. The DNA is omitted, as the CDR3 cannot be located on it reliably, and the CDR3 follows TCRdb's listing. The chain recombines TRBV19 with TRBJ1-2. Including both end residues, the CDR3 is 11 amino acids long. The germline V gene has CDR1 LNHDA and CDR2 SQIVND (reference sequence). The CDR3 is CASSTSAGYTF.

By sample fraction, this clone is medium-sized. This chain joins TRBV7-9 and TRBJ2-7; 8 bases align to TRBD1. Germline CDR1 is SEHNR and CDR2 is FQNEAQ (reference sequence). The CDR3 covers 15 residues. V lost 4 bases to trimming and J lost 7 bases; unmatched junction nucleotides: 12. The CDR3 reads CASSYTGTGLSEQYF. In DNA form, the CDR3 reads TGTGCCAGCAGCTATACCGGGACAGGACTCTCGGAGCAGTACTTC.

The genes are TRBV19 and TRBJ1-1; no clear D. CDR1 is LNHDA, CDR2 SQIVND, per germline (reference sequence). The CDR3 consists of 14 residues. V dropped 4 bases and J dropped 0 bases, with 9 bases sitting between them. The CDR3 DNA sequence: TGTGCCAGTAGTAGAATGGAAGTGAACACTGAAGCTTTCTTT. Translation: CASSRMEVNTEAFF.

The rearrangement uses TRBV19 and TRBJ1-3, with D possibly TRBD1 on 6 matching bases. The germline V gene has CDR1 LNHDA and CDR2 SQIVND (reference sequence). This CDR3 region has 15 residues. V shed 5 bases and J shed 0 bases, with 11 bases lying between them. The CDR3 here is CASSWGTSSGNTIYF. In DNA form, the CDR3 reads TGTGCCAGTAGTTGGGGGACAAGCTCTGGAAACACCATATATTTT.

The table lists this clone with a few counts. CDR3 coding DNA: TGTGCCAGCAGCTTAGTAGCGGGGAACACTGAAGCTTTCTTT. Residues: CASSLVAGNTEAFF. The gene calls are TRBV7-9 and TRBJ1-1; the D is unclear. CDR1 and CDR2 (germline): SEHNR, FQNEAQ (reference sequence). V shed 1 base and J shed 1 base, with 7 bases lying between them. The CDR3 sequence is 14 residues long.

DNA of the CDR3: TGTGCCAGTAGTATAGGACTAGCAAGGGAGCTGTTTTTT. Translating gives CASSIGLARELFF. The V call is TRBV19, the J call TRBJ2-2, with 7 bases identical to TRBD2. Germline lookup yields CDR1 LNHDA and CDR2 SQIVND (reference sequence). CDR3 length: 13 amino acids. With 1 base clipped from V and 9 bases from J, the junction kept 2 bases outside the gene matches. Full variable domain (missing parts from reference TRBV19 and TRBJ2-2): DGGITQSPKYLFRKEGQNVTLSCEQNLNHDAMYWYRQDPGQGLRLIYYSQIVNDFQKGDIAEGYSVSREKKESFPLTVTSAQKNPTAFYLCASSIGLARELFFGEGSRLTVL.

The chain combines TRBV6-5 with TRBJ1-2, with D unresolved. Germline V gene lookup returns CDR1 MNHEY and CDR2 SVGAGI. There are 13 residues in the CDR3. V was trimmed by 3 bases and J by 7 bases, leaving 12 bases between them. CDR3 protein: CASSYSGNGGYTF. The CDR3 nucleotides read TGTGCCAGCAGTTATTCGGGGAATGGTGGCTACACCTTC.

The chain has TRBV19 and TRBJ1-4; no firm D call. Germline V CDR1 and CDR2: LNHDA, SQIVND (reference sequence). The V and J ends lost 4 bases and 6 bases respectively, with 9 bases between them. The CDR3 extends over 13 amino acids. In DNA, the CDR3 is TGTGCCAGTAGTAAGGGAGGTGATGAAAAACTGTTTTTT. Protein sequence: CASSKGGDEKLFF.

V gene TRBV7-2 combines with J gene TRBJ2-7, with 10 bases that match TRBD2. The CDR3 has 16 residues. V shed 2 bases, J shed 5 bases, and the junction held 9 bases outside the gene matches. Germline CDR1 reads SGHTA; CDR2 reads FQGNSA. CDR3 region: CASSLSSSGSLNEQYF. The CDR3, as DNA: TGTGCCAGCAGCTTATCGTCTAGCGGGAGCCTGAACGAGCAGTACTTC.

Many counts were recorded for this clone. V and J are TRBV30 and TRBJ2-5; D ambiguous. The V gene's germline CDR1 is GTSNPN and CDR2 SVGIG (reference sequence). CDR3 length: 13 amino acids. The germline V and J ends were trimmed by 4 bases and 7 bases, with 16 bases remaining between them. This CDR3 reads CAWTRPPARTQYF. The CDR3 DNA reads TGTGCCTGGACCCGTCCCCCCGCTCGGACCCAGTACTTC.